These 31 T cell receptor beta chains originate from one sample sequenced in a study of chemoradiotherapy in HPV16-positive cancers (dated by TCRdb to the early 2020s). Library generation was performed with the immunoSEQ multiplex PCR assay. TCRdb mirrors the immuneACCESS table, restricted to in-frame sequences. Some clones are absent from its copies; in checked studies, under half trace to an unresolved V gene, and the reason for the others is unknown. For this sample there are approximately 3,100 clones; 70% to 90% appear just once. The ten largest clones add up to less than 6% of the sample. Source: tumor tissue, taken from a patient who underwent chemoradiotherapy. These receptors originate from a human donor with HPV-associated anogenital cancer.

The J gene is TRBJ2-1, the V gene TRBV6-6; D is perhaps TRBD2 (5 bases). V dropped 2 bases and J dropped 7 bases, with 12 bases sitting between them. The germline gives CDR1 MNHNY, CDR2 SVGAGI (reference sequence). The length of the CDR3 is 14 residues. CDR3 residues: CASSYRSGLNEQFF. CDR3 coding DNA: TGTGCCAGCAGTTACAGGTCAGGACTGAATGAGCAGTTCTTC.

The chain recombines TRBV7-9 with TRBJ2-3; TRBD2 aligns across 9 bases. The length of the CDR3 is 17 residues. The V gene end was trimmed by 2 bases and the J gene end by 1 base; junction bases not matched to a gene: 7. CDR1 SEHNR and CDR2 FQNEAQ come from the germline V gene (reference sequence). The CDR3 coding sequence is TGTGCCAGCAGCTTAAGGTCGCGACTAGCGGGCACAGATACGCAGTATTTT. Translated, it gives CASSLRSRLAGTDTQYF.

The V call is TRBV5-5, the J call TRBJ2-2; 10 positions match TRBD1. V gave up 5 bases and J gave up 5 bases; unmatched junction bases: 3. This CDR3 comprises 14 residues. Per the germline V gene, CDR1 is SGHKS and CDR2 is YYEKEE (reference sequence). Written as DNA, the CDR3 is TGTGCCAGCAGGGGGGGACAGGGGACCGGGGAGCTGTTTTTT. It encodes CASRGGQGTGELFF.

V and J are TRBV2 and TRBJ2-1; 13 bases line up with TRBD2. Germline loops: CDR1 SNHLY, CDR2 FYNNEI. J gave up 7 bases and V 7 bases, and 7 bases lay outside the gene matches. The CDR3 spans 15 residues. The CDR3 loop reads CASTKLAGGNNEQFF. The CDR3 region has the DNA TGTGCCAGCACCAAACTAGCGGGAGGGAATAATGAGCAGTTCTTC.

The table lists this clone with a count of one. The chain uses TRBV12-2 and TRBJ2-3. TRBV12-2 is a recognized pseudogene. The CDR3 has 12 amino acids. CDR3 loop: CASREYTDTQYF. The CDR3 region has the DNA TGTGCAAGTCGCGAATACACAGATACGCAGTATTTT.

This chain uses TRBV5-8 with TRBJ1-1; TRBD1 agrees at 9 bases. The CDR3 runs 17 residues. J gave up 4 bases and V 4 bases, and 14 bases lay outside the gene matches. CDR1 and CDR2 (germline): SGHTS, YDEGEE. The CDR3 reads CASSVRVGTGIGTEAFF. CDR3 DNA: TGTGCCAGCAGCGTAAGGGTCGGGACAGGGATCGGCACTGAAGCTTTCTTT.

The chain combines TRBV2 with TRBJ1-1; 11 bases are a match to TRBD1. This CDR3 comprises 17 residues. The germline V gene has CDR1 SNHLY and CDR2 FYNNEI. The V segment lost 6 bases and the J segment 3 bases; nucleotides outside the gene matches: 12. The CDR3 is CASRVPWGQGVHTEAFF. DNA for the CDR3: TGTGCCAGCAGGGTCCCGTGGGGACAGGGGGTTCACACTGAAGCTTTCTTT.

This chain connects TRBV29-1 to TRBJ2-1, with D perhaps assigned TRBD1 or TRBD2 (5 bases each). The V and J ends lost 6 bases and 2 bases respectively, with 11 bases between them. Germline V gene lookup returns CDR1 SQVTM and CDR2 ANQGSEA. This CDR3 is 13 amino acids long. This CDR3 reads CSVGAQTYNEQFF. As DNA, the CDR3 is TGCAGCGTCGGGGCCCAGACCTACAATGAGCAGTTCTTC.

V and J are TRBV11-2 and TRBJ2-7, with 8 bases lining up with TRBD2. The CDR3 consists of 15 residues. V gave up 4 bases and J gave up 3 bases; unmatched junction bases: 8. CDR1 and CDR2 from the germline V gene are SGHAT and FQNNGV. CDR3: CASSSVSGDFYEQYF. For the CDR3, the DNA is TGTGCCAGCAGCTCAGTTAGCGGGGACTTCTACGAGCAGTACTTC.

The sample holds one count of this clone. This chain joins TRBV7-9 and TRBJ2-5, with D possibly being TRBD1 (5 bases). Germline assignment: CDR1 SEHNR and CDR2 FQNEAQ (reference sequence). The ends were cut back, 2 bases at V and 5 bases at J, with 18 bases in the middle. This CDR3 has 16 amino acids. The CDR3 region is CASSLSPADTWETQYF. The CDR3 nucleotides are TGTGCCAGCAGCTTATCCCCCGCGGACACTTGGGAGACCCAGTACTTC.

The rearrangement joins TRBV29-1 to TRBJ2-3, with D perhaps given as TRBD1 or TRBD2 (6 bases each). Germline V gene lookup returns CDR1 SQVTM and CDR2 ANQGSEA. This CDR3 comprises 14 residues. Trimming removed 7 bases from V and 7 bases from J, with 21 bases in between. In nucleotides, the CDR3 is TGCAGCGGGGTGACAGGTGTCGGGGGAAATACGCAGTATTTT. This sequence encodes CSGVTGVGGNTQYF.

This rearrangement joins TRBV5-6 to TRBJ2-7; no clear D gene. V was cut by 1 base and J by 5 bases, with 7 bases left in between. The CDR3 covers 12 residues. Germline CDR1 is SGHDT and CDR2 is YYEEEE. CDR3 in DNA: TGTGCCAGCAGCTTGATTGGGGACGAGCAGTACTTC. It is translated as CASSLIGDEQYF.

This sequence joins TRBV30 and TRBJ1-6; D is perhaps TRBD1 (5 bases). The ends were cut back, 4 bases at V and 6 bases at J, with 16 bases in the middle. Germline CDR1 reads GTSNPN; CDR2 reads SVGIG (reference sequence). This CDR3 region has 15 residues. CDR3 sequence reads: CAWTSMGLINSPLHF. The CDR3 DNA is TGTGCCTGGACCTCAATGGGGCTGATTAATTCACCCCTCCACTTT. Full variable domain (missing parts from reference TRBV30 and TRBJ1-6): SQTIHQWPATLVQPVGSPLSLECTVEGTSNPNLYWYRQAAGRGLQLLFYSVGIGQISSEVPQNLSASRPQDRQFILSSKKLLLSDSGFYLCAWTSMGLINSPLHFGNGTRLTVT.

This clone showed up just a few times. This chain joins TRBV5-4 and TRBJ2-7, with D perhaps assigned TRBD1 or TRBD2 (5 bases each). The ends were cut back, 0 bases at V and 7 bases at J, with 8 bases in the middle. The germline CDR1 and CDR2 sequences are SGHNT and YYREEE (reference sequence). The length of the CDR3 is 12 residues. The DNA for the CDR3 is TGTGCCAGCAGCTTGGACTGGGGGGAGCAGTACTTC. Its translation is CASSLDWGEQYF.

J is TRBJ2-1 and V is TRBV11-3; 8 nucleotides agree with TRBD2. The CDR3 has 15 residues. Germline CDR1 is SGHNT and CDR2 is YENEEA. Trimming removed 3 bases from V and 1 base from J; junction bases left unmatched: 2. The DNA for the CDR3 is TGTGCCAGCAGCTTCCAGCGGGAGTCCTACAATGAGCAGTTCTTC. It codes for CASSFQRESYNEQFF.

J is TRBJ2-5 and V is TRBV5-1; the D gene could be TRBD1 or TRBD2 (6 bases each). V was pared by 0 bases and J by 2 bases, with 14 bases between. Germline V gene lookup returns CDR1 SGHRS and CDR2 YFSETQ. The CDR3 runs to 16 residues. CDR3 amino acids: CASSLGGGLGQETQYF. In DNA, the CDR3 is TGCGCCAGCAGCTTGGGAGGGGGGCTTGGTCAAGAGACCCAGTACTTC.

This clone was counted between two and nine times. V and J are TRBV9 and TRBJ1-1; 9 bases line up with TRBD1. In germline, CDR1 is SGDLS, CDR2 YYNGEE. J lost 11 bases, V lost 0 bases, and 5 bases had no gene match. The CDR3 loop spans 13 amino acids. CDR3 sequence (DNA): TGTGCCAGCAGCGTAGCACAGGGGGCGAGCGCTTTCTTT. Its translation: CASSVAQGASAFF.

The gene calls are TRBV7-2 and TRBJ2-5, with TRBD2 matching 8 bases. The CDR3 has 17 residues. V shed 2 bases and J 6 bases; nucleotides not matched to a gene: 14. Per germline, CDR1 SGHTA and CDR2 FQGNSA. CDR3 nucleotides: TGTGCCAGCAGCTTACTTTCGGGAGGGCCTCGAGGGAAGACCCAGTACTTC. Translation: CASSLLSGGPRGKTQYF.

The chain is built from TRBV27 and TRBJ2-1; 9 nucleotides agree with TRBD2. Germline trimming cut 3 bases from V and 5 bases from J; bases unmatched to any gene: 8. There are 16 residues in the CDR3. Per the germline V gene, CDR1 is MNHEY and CDR2 is SMNVEV (reference sequence). The CDR3 DNA follows: TGTGCCAGCAGTTTGAATAGCGGGAGTACCGACAATGAGCAGTTCTTC. It specifies CASSLNSGSTDNEQFF.

V usage is TRBV28 and J usage is TRBJ2-7; D perhaps matches TRBD1 (6 bases). Between the trimmed V and J ends, which lost 5 bases and 5 bases, there was a span of 16 bases. The CDR3 totals 14 residues. Germline CDR1 MDHEN, CDR2 SYDVKM. CDR3 sequence: CASSERPGGHEQYF. In nucleotides, the CDR3 is TGTGCCAGCAGTGAAAGACCTGGGGGCCACGAGCAGTACTTC.

This clone was seen a single time. The V and J genes are TRBV11-3 and TRBJ2-1; 8 nucleotides align to TRBD1. The germline CDR1 and CDR2 sequences are SGHNT and YENEEA. Trimming at V came to 1 base and at J to 13 bases, leaving 9 bases not matched to a gene. The CDR3 has 14 amino acids. CDR3 loop: CASSLGTGTGEQFF. CDR3 in DNA: TGTGCCAGCAGCTTAGGGACAGGGACAGGCGAACAGTTCTTC.

The chain couples TRBV5-8 to TRBJ2-2, with D perhaps matching TRBD2 (6 bases). Germline V gene lookup returns CDR1 SGHTS and CDR2 YDEGEE. V was pared by 4 bases and J by 4 bases, with 17 bases between. This CDR3 region has 16 residues. The chain's CDR3 is CASSPLERASTGELFF. The CDR3 DNA reads TGTGCCAGCAGCCCCCTGGAGCGGGCGAGCACCGGGGAGCTGTTTTTT.

This clone was picked up one time. The chain combines TRBV25-1 with TRBJ2-5; D ambiguous. The CDR3 contains 13 residues. Germline V gene sequence: CDR1 MGHDK, CDR2 SYGVNS. V shed 3 bases and J shed 11 bases, with 16 bases lying between them. The CDR3 loop is CASSEGFGLPQYF. The CDR3 bases are TGTGCCAGCAGTGAGGGGTTCGGGCTCCCGCAGTACTTC.

CDR3 in amino acids: CASSPPRGGEEKLFF. CDR3 coding DNA: TGTGCCAGCTCACCACCGAGGGGTGGGGAAGAAAAACTGTTTTTT. The V and J genes are TRBV18 and TRBJ1-4; D might be TRBD1 (5 bases). CDR1 and CDR2 (germline): KGHSH, LQKENI. Trimming pared 0 bases from V and 8 bases from J, leaving 13 bases between. This CDR3 contains 15 residues.

The V and J genes are TRBV18 and TRBJ2-3; possibly TRBD2 for D (5 bases). CDR1 and CDR2 from the germline V gene are KGHSH and LQKENI. V lost 1 base and J lost 5, with 10 bases in between. CDR3 length: 14 amino acids. The CDR3 protein is CASSPRSREDTQYF. CDR3 DNA: TGTGCCAGCTCACCACGTTCCCGGGAAGATACGCAGTATTTT.

A remark on this clone: Mismatch with germline at one junction end may stem from a read error. This chain connects TRBV27 to TRBJ2-1, with TRBD2 identical over 14 bases. Germline assignment: CDR1 MNHEY and CDR2 SMNVEV (reference sequence). This CDR3 comprises 15 residues. CDR3 DNA: TGTGCCGGCAGTAGACCGGGACTAGCGGGAGAGCGGCAGTTCTTC. Its protein product is CAGSRPGLAGERQFF.

The V gene is TRBV4-2, the J gene TRBJ2-5; D may be TRBD1 (5 bases). Deletions cut 0 bases from V and 5 bases from J, with 10 bases between. The CDR3 totals 14 residues. Germline values: CDR1 LGHNA, CDR2 YNFKEQ. CDR3 bases: TGTGCCAGCAGCCAAGAAGGGGCGAAGGAGACCCAGTACTTC. This translates into CASSQEGAKETQYF.

The CDR3 protein is CASSLTGTPAGEQFF. CDR3 DNA sequence: TGTGCCAGCAGCTTAACCGGGACCCCCGCCGGTGAGCAGTTCTTC. V gene TRBV11-3 combines with J gene TRBJ2-1; D might be TRBD1 or TRBD2, each matching 5 bases. V was pared by 2 bases and J by 9 bases, with 17 bases between. This CDR3 has 15 residues. The germline CDR1 and CDR2 sequences are SGHNT and YENEEA.

The chain employs TRBV28 and TRBJ1-4; the D gene is possibly TRBD1 (6 bases). The V end lost 2 bases, the J end lost 8 bases, and 21 bases lay between the germline ends. The CDR3 is made up of 17 amino acids. Per germline, CDR1 MDHEN and CDR2 SYDVKM. The CDR3 nucleotides read TGTGCCAGCAGTTTAGAATATGTGGGAGGGGGTTCGGAAAAACTGTTTTTT. This gives the protein CASSLEYVGGGSEKLFF.

The V call is TRBV7-6, the J call TRBJ2-2; tentative D call: TRBD1 (6 bases). V was cut by 4 bases and J by 4 bases, with 13 bases left in between. The CDR3 extends over 15 amino acids. Germline loops: CDR1 SGHVS, CDR2 FNYEAQ. The CDR3 reads CASSYRVGGTGELFF. The DNA for the CDR3 is TGTGCCAGCAGCTACAGGGTTGGAGGCACCGGGGAGCTGTTTTTT.

The V call is TRBV28, the J call TRBJ2-6; the match to TRBD1 covers 7 bases. J lost 0 bases, V lost 1 base, and 9 bases had no gene match. This CDR3 region has 19 residues. Germline CDR1 and CDR2: MDHEN and SYDVKM. Here the CDR3 DNA reads TGTGCCAGCAGTTTATCCCCGGGACAGATGTTCTCTGGGGCCAACGTCCTGACTTTC. Protein sequence: CASSLSPGQMFSGANVLTF.